Described below is a single TCR beta chain sequence and its context. The antigen is undetermined. The data originate from a study of shared clonotypes between healthy human individuals. Profiled with immunoSEQ multiplex PCR; TCRdb holds only in-frame clones, not every one. The sample consists of about 1 million clones, about 80% of them appearing once. General study findings and limits: Memory subsets generally showed smaller estimated richness than naive subsets did. The generation probabilities recorded for non-shared clonotypes fell below those of clonotypes shared by all four donors.

This CDR3 is 15 amino acids long. Germline-derived CDR1 and CDR2 are ENHRY and SYGVKD. The V end lost 7 bases, the J end lost 0 bases, and 13 bases lay between the germline ends. Sequenced input: memory CD4+ T cells sorted from blood. The subset was: CD45RA-negative fraction. The source is a man aged 18 to 35 in good health. The V and J genes are TRBV10-3 and TRBJ1-3; no firm D call. In nucleotides, the CDR3 is TGTGCCATCAACCCGGACGGAAGCTCTGGAAACACCATATATTTT. This gives the protein CAINPDGSSGNTIYF.